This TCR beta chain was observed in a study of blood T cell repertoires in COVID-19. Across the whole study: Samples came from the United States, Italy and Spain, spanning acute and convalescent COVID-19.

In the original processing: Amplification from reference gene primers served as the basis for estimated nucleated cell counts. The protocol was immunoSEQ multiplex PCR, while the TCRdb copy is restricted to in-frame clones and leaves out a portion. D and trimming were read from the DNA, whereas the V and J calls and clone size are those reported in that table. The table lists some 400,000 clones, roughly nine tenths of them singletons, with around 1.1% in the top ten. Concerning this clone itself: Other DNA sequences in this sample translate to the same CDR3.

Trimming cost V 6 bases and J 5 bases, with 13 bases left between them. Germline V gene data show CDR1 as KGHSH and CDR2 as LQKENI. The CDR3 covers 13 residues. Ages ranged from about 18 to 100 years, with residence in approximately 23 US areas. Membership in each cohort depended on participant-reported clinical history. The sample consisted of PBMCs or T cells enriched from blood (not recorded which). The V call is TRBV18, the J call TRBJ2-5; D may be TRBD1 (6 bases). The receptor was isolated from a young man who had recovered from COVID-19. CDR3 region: CASSPGTQETQYF. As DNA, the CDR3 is TGTGCCAGCTCCCCAGGGACACAGGAGACCCAGTACTTC.